The rows below give T cell receptor beta chains drawn from one sample of a study of T cell changes during pregnancy in multiple sclerosis. TCRdb keeps only in-frame clones here, not all; method: immunoSEQ multiplex PCR. The repertoire holds 70,000 to 90,000 clones, about 93% seen once, with less than 0.75% in the top ten. Sequenced here: peripheral blood, sampled in the second trimester of pregnancy. The receptors here all came from a female donor in good health, enrolled as a control in a pregnancy study. Both conserved end residues are part of each CDR3. D genes are given only for firm matches. Some rows have no size entry. The others give once, few or many, or a class for an expanded clone.

-	TRBJ2-7	TRBD1	TRBV15	TGTGCCACCAGCACCGGGACAGGGGTTTACGAGCAGTACTTC	CATSTGTGVYEQYF
few	TRBJ1-3	-	TRBV30	TGTGCCTGGAGTTCGACAGTAGCTGGAAACACCATATATTTT	CAWSSTVAGNTIYF
-	TRBJ2-5	-	TRBV4-2	TGTGCCAGCAGCGCAACGCCCGGGTCTCAAGAGACCCAGTACTTC	CASSATPGSQETQYF
once	TRBJ1-5	-	TRBV5-6	TGTGCCAGCAGCTTGGGAGGCTATAGCAATCAGCCCCAGCATTTT	CASSLGGYSNQPQHF
-	TRBJ1-4	-	TRBV5-4	TGTGCCAGCGGAGTTTGGGTTGAAGAAAAACTGTTTTTT	CASGVWVEEKLFF
-	TRBJ1-2	-	TRBV19	TGTGCCAGTAGTACACCCCCGCTAACTATGGCAGGCTACACCTTC	CASSTPPLTMAGYTF
-	TRBJ1-1	-	TRBV7-2	TGTGCCAGCAGCCTCAGAGCAGGGGACACTGAAGCTTTCTTT	CASSLRAGDTEAFF
-	TRBJ1-1	-	TRBV7-2	TGTGCCAGCAGCGCACTACGTAACACTGAAGCTTTCTTT	CASSALRNTEAFF
-	TRBJ2-7	TRBD1	TRBV5-1	TGCGCCAGCAGCTTGGAATACAGGGGGCTCAGCGAGCAGTACTTC	CASSLEYRGLSEQYF
-	TRBJ2-5	TRBD2	TRBV4-3	TGCGCCAGCAGCCAAGATCCGGGGGGTTCTCAAGAGACCCAGTACTTC	CASSQDPGGSQETQYF
-	TRBJ2-1	-	TRBV19	TGTGCCAGTAGTTTCGGACAAATCCCCTACAATGAGCAGTTCTTC	CASSFGQIPYNEQFF
-	TRBJ1-5	-	TRBV4-3	TGCGCCAGCAGCCAAGTACGCGGTCAGCCCCAGCATTTT	CASSQVRGQPQHF
once	TRBJ1-1	-	TRBV7-2	TGTGCCAGCAGCCTCAATGGGAACAGGGCTACTGAAGCTTTCTTT	CASSLNGNRATEAFF
-	TRBJ2-7	TRBD2	TRBV13	TGTGCCAGCACCCCCTTAGCGGGGGGCCCCAGCTCCTACGAGCAGTACTTC	CASTPLAGGPSSYEQYF
-	TRBJ1-6	-	TRBV5-4	TGTGCCAGCAGCTTGAGTGGGACTTTATATTCACCCCTCCACTTT	CASSLSGTLYSPLHF
once	TRBJ1-1	-	TRBV7-8	TGTGCCAGCAGCTTAGTACAGGCAGATGAAGCTTTCTTT	CASSLVQADEAFF
-	TRBJ2-2	-	TRBV15	TGTGCCACCAGCAGAGAACACAGAGCGAACACCGGGGAGCTGTTTTTT	CATSREHRANTGELFF
once	TRBJ2-1	TRBD1	TRBV10-3	TGTGCCATCAGCCCTCCCGGGACAGGGTTGCATGAGCAGTTCTTC	CAISPPGTGLHEQFF
-	TRBJ1-5	-	TRBV4-3	TGCGCCAGCAGCCAAGGGGGGGTTGACAATCAGCCCCAGCATTTT	CASSQGGVDNQPQHF
once	TRBJ2-5	TRBD2	TRBV9	TGTGCCAGCAGCCCTCTCCCCGGGACTAGCGGGGAAGAGACCCAGTACTTC	CASSPLPGTSGEETQYF
-	TRBJ2-5	-	TRBV15	TGTGCCACCAGCAGAGGATCAGTCCAAGAGACCCAGTACTTC	CATSRGSVQETQYF
-	TRBJ1-2	-	TRBV27	TGTGCCAGCAGTTTATTTGGGAGTGGTGGCTACACCTTC	CASSLFGSGGYTF
-	TRBJ2-3	-	TRBV7-9	TGTGCCAGCAGCCCCCGCCGAGGGGGGGCAGCAGATACGCAGTATTTT	CASSPRRGGAADTQYF
-	TRBJ1-5	-	TRBV7-6	TGTGCCAGCAGCTTAGCCCGGGGGGCCCAGCATTTT	CASSLARGAQHF
-	TRBJ1-1	-	TRBV16	TGTGCCAGCAGCCAGTATGCAGGGGCAACTGAAGCTTTCTTT	CASSQYAGATEAFF
-	TRBJ1-5	TRBD1	TRBV11-2	TGTGCCAGCAGCTCACAGGGGGATCAGCCCCAGCATTTT	CASSSQGDQPQHF
-	TRBJ2-7	TRBD1	TRBV19	TGTGCCAGTAGTATAGGGGGGACAGTATCCTACGAGCAGTACTTC	CASSIGGTVSYEQYF
-	TRBJ1-1	TRBD1	TRBV2	TGTGCCAGCAGCACAAGGACAGGTCTGAACACTGAAGCTTTCTTT	CASSTRTGLNTEAFF
-	TRBJ2-7	TRBD1	TRBV11-1	TGTGCCAGCAGCCAAAGAGCGACAGGGCCGACCTACGAGCAGTACTTC	CASSQRATGPTYEQYF
-	TRBJ2-5	TRBD1	TRBV19	TGTGCCAGTAGTATGGGACAGGGCCGCCAAGAGACCCAGTACTTC	CASSMGQGRQETQYF
-	TRBJ1-1	-	TRBV27	TGTGCCAGCAGTTTGGGCCCAGCCACTGAAGCTTTCTTT	CASSLGPATEAFF
-	TRBJ2-7	TRBD1	TRBV9	TGTGCCAGCAGCGTAGAGGGACAGGGATTCTACGAGCAGTACTTC	CASSVEGQGFYEQYF
-	TRBJ2-5	TRBD2	TRBV5-1	TGCGCCAGCAGCTTGGATGCTAGCGGGGCCGAAGAGACCCAGTACTTC	CASSLDASGAEETQYF
-	TRBJ2-1	-	TRBV30	TGTGCCTGGAGTGACGGTAGCGGCGTCAGTGAGCAGTTCTTC	CAWSDGSGVSEQFF
once	TRBJ2-1	TRBD2	TRBV11-3	TGTGCCAGCAGCTTATGGGCTAGCGGGGGGAATGAGCAGTTCTTC	CASSLWASGGNEQFF
once	TRBJ1-2	-	TRBV18	TGTGCCAGCTCATCGACAGGTTATGGCTACACCTTC	CASSSTGYGYTF
-	TRBJ2-7	TRBD1	TRBV13	TGTGCCAGCAGCTTAGGTGCCAGGGGGCGAGAGCAGTACTTC	CASSLGARGREQYF
-	TRBJ2-2	TRBD2	TRBV2	TGTGCCAGCAACAAAAGGGGACTAGCGGGAGCGAACACCGGGGAGCTGTTTTTT	CASNKRGLAGANTGELFF
-	TRBJ1-2	TRBD1	TRBV30	TGTGCCTGGAGTGTATGGACAGGGGAATATAACTATGGCTACACCTTC	CAWSVWTGEYNYGYTF
-	TRBJ1-4	-	TRBV25-1	TGTGCCAGCAGACAGGGCTCAACTAATGAAAAACTGTTTTTT	CASRQGSTNEKLFF
once	TRBJ2-2	-	TRBV5-1	TGCGCCAGCAGCTTGAGACTTTCTAACACCGGGGAGCTGTTTTTT	CASSLRLSNTGELFF
-	TRBJ1-1	TRBD1	TRBV5-6	TGTGCCAGCAGCGCCCAGACAGGGGCGAGGGCTGAAGCTTTCTTT	CASSAQTGARAEAFF
-	TRBJ2-7	TRBD2	TRBV5-4	TGTGCCAGCAGTCTCGGGCGCGGGGGGCCCTACGAGCAGTACTTC	CASSLGRGGPYEQYF
-	TRBJ1-1	TRBD1	TRBV27	TGTGCCAGCAGCCCAGGGGGCTTGGCTGAAGCTTTCTTT	CASSPGGLAEAFF
once	TRBJ1-1	-	TRBV4-3	TGCGCCAGCAGCCACGTCGCAGGGGCGAAGGAAGCTTTCTTT	CASSHVAGAKEAFF
-	TRBJ2-4	-	TRBV4-3	TGCGCCAGCAGCCAAGATCCGAGGGGGGGAAACATTCAGTACTTC	CASSQDPRGGNIQYF
-	TRBJ1-5	TRBD1	TRBV6-1	TGTGCCAGCAGTGAACTGACAGGGTTTATGGGCAATCAGCCCCAGCATTTT	CASSELTGFMGNQPQHF
-	TRBJ2-7	-	TRBV4-3	TGCGCCAGCAGCCGCCGCCGGCTCCGGGGACTCCTAACCTACGAGCAGTACTTC	CASSRRRLRGLLTYEQYF
-	TRBJ2-3	-	TRBV5-1	TGCGCCAGCAGCTTGGAGGGGGGGACAGATACGCAGTATTTT	CASSLEGGTDTQYF
-	TRBJ1-4	-	TRBV6-6	TGTGCCAGTTCTCCAGTCACAACTAATGAAAAACTGTTTTTT	CASSPVTTNEKLFF
-	TRBJ2-7	TRBD1	TRBV19	TGTGCCAGTAGTATTAGCCGGACAGGGTCTCGCTACGAGCAGTACTTC	CASSISRTGSRYEQYF